One and the same sample provided the 2 T cell receptor beta chains below, sequenced in a study of CD8 T cells in ankylosing spondylitis. These receptors lack a known antigen. TCRdb independently ran MiXCR on the 5' RACE reads; one entry per CDR3 protein. The sample contains some 220,000 distinct CDR3 sequences, 6% to 8% of which appear only once. General study results and limits: Blood from ankylosing spondylitis patients appeared to carry a characteristic roughly eight-variant TCR beta motif.

The specimen was blood, either unsorted or a sorted T cell fraction (not recorded which). These receptor sequences come from a male donor with ankylosing spondylitis.

This chain connects TRBV6-1 to TRBJ1-2; D unclear. Germline V gene data show CDR1 as MNHNS and CDR2 as SASEGT. This CDR3 comprises 13 residues. The V gene lost 6 bases and the J gene lost 4 bases, with 12 bases spanning the gap. Here the CDR3 DNA reads TGTGCCAGCAGGAGTTCATTGGTCTATGGCTACACCTTC. The encoded protein is CASRSSLVYGYTF.

A few counts support this clonotype. This chain joins TRBV6-5 and TRBJ1-1; D is undetermined. V dropped 2 bases and J dropped 4 bases, with 11 bases sitting between them. Germline-derived CDR1 and CDR2 are MNHEY and SVGAGI. This CDR3 contains 14 residues. The CDR3, as DNA: TGTGCCAGCAGTTACGGAGTTGAGGGCACTGAAGCTTTCTTT. It is translated as CASSYGVEGTEAFF.